The present T cell receptor (beta chain) was sequenced within a study of CD8 T cells in ankylosing spondylitis. Study outcomes and limitations: Roughly 8 highly homologous variants made up a TCR beta motif, and this motif appeared characteristic of ankylosing spondylitis blood.

A single record per CDR3 protein comes from TCRdb applying MiXCR to the 5' RACE reads. The sample shows 750,000 to 850,000 distinct CDR3 sequences, about 11% of them seen only once. This clonotype came up a few times. As yet, its antigen is unknown. The CDR3 is 17 amino acids. CDR1 LGHNA and CDR2 YSLEER come from the germline V gene. The V gene lost 4 bases and the J gene lost 8 bases, with 21 bases spanning the gap. The sample taken for sequencing was blood, either unsorted or a sorted T cell fraction (not recorded which). The chain uses TRBV4-3 and TRBJ1-6, with D possibly TRBD1 on 6 matching bases. The receptor comes from a male donor with ankylosing spondylitis. The CDR3 sequence is CASSLLTGTPTDSPLHF. In nucleotides, the CDR3 is TGCGCCAGCAGCCTTTTGACCGGGACACCGACCGATTCACCCCTCCACTTT.